This TCR beta chain was recovered during a study of cytotoxic CD8 clonotypes in ibrutinib-treated CLL. Study details: Partial responses numbered approximately 24 and complete responses 2; after a median around 63 months, roughly 15 stayed remitted and about twelve progressed. Study-wide results and limits: Clonality correlated strongly with circulating CD8+ T cells and exceeded age-matched healthy donors at baseline.

About this clone itself: As yet, its antigen is unknown.

PBMCs that had been cryopreserved were the source of 1.5 to 2.5 micrograms of genomic DNA for TCR beta libraries. The CDR3 is made up of 16 amino acids. Trimming pared 2 bases from V and 0 bases from J, leaving 16 bases between. Germline CDR1 SQVTM, CDR2 ANQGSEA. Sequencing used immunoSEQ multiplex PCR; TCRdb keeps in-frame clones, though not all of them. Of a few hundred thousand clones listed, 70% are singletons. The source is a human donor with chronic lymphocytic leukemia. This chain links TRBV29-1 with TRBJ1-2; D is undetermined. The specimen comprised PBMCs, sampled after 24 months of ibrutinib treatment. The CDR3 DNA is TGCAGCGTTGAAAATCTCCTAAGGGTAACTAACTATGGCTACACCTTC. It specifies CSVENLLRVTNYGYTF.